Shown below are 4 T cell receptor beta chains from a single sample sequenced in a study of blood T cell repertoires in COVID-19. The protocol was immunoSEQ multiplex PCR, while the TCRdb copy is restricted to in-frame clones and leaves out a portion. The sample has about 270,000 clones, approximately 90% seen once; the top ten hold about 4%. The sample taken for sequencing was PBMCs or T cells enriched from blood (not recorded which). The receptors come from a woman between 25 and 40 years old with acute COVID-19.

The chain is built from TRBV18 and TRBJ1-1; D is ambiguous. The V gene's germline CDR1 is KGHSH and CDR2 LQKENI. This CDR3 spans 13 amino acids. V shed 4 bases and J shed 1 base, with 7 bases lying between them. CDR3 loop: CASSRAENTEAFF. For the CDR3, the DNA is TGTGCCAGCTCACGGGCCGAGAACACTGAAGCTTTCTTT.

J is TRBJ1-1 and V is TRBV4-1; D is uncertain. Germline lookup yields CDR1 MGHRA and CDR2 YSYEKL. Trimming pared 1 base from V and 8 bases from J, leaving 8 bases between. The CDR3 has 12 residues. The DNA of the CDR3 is TGCGCCAGCAGCCAAGGATTGGGCGAAGCTTTCTTT. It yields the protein CASSQGLGEAFF.

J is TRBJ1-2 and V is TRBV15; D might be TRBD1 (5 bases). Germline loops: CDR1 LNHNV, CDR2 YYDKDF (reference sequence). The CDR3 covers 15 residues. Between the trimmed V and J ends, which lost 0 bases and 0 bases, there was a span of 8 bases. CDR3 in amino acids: CATSREQGANYGYTF. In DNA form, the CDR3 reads TGTGCCACCAGCAGAGAACAAGGGGCTAACTATGGCTACACCTTC.

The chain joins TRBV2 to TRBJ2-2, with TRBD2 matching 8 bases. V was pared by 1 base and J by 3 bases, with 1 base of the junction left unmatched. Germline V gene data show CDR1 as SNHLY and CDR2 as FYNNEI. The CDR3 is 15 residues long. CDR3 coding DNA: TGTGCCAGCAGTGAAGTTAGCGGGGACACCGGGGAGCTGTTTTTT. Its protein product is CASSEVSGDTGELFF.